The source of this TCR beta chain is a study of CD8+CD57+ T cells in acquired aplastic anemia. Looking at the study overall: 3 to 4 ug was the average amount of DNA from sorted CD4+ and CD8+ cells.

CDR3 and TCR beta VDJ profiling relied on genomic DNA as the template. MiXCR, run by TCRdb on the reads, gives a single entry per CDR3 protein. This sample carries fewer than 200,000 distinct CDR3 sequences, about 48% of them seen once, and the ten largest clones take about 1.1%. V dropped 5 bases and J dropped 3 bases, with 16 bases sitting between them. Per the germline V gene, CDR1 is SGHAT and CDR2 is FQNNGV. The CDR3 is made up of 15 amino acids. Comment on this clonotype: A much bigger clone sits one base away, suggesting this may be a read error.

The chain combines TRBV11-2 with TRBJ1-1; TRBD1 might be the D (5 bases). The sample taken for sequencing was sorted CD4+, CD8+, or CD8+CD57+ T cells (not recorded which) from PBMCs. The origin of this receptor is a human donor in good health. In nucleotides, the CDR3 is TGTGCCAGCAGCCCTCCCGGGACCCTGGACACTGAAGCTTTCTTT. Residues: CASSPPGTLDTEAFF.